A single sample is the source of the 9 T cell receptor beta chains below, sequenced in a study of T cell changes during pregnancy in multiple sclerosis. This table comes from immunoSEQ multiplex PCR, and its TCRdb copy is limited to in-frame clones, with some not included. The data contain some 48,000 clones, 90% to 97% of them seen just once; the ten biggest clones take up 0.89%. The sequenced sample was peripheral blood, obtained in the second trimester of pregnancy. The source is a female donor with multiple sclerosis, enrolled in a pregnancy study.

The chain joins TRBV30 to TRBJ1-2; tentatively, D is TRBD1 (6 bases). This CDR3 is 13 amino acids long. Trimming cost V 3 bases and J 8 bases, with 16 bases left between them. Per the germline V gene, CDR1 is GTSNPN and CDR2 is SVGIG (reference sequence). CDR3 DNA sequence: TGTGCCTGGAGCGCCAGGGGCGCAGGGGGCTACACCTTC. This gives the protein CAWSARGAGGYTF.

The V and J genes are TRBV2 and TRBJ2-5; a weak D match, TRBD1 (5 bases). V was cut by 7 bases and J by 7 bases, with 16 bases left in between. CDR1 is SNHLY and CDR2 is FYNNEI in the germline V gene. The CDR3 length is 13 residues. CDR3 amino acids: CASTQGVWGTQYF. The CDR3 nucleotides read TGTGCCAGCACCCAGGGCGTGTGGGGGACCCAGTACTTC.

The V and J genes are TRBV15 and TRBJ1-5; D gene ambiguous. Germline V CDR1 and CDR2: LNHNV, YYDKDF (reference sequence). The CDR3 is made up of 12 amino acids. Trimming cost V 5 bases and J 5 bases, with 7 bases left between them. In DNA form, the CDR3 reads TGTGCCACCAGCGCGGGAGATCAGCCCCAGCATTTT. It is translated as CATSAGDQPQHF. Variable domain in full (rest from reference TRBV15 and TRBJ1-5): DAMVIQNPRYQVTQFGKPVTLSCSQTLNHNVMYWYQQKSSQAPKLLFHYYDKDFNNEADTPDNFQSRRPNTSFCFLDIRSPGLGDTAMYLCATSAGDQPQHFGDGTRLSIL.

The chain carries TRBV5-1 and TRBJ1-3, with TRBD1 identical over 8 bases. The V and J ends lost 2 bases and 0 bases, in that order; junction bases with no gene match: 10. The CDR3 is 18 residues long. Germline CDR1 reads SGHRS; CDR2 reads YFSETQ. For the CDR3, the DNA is TGCGCCAGCAGCTTCTACGGACAGGGCACAGGCTCTGGAAACACCATATATTTT. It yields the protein CASSFYGQGTGSGNTIYF.

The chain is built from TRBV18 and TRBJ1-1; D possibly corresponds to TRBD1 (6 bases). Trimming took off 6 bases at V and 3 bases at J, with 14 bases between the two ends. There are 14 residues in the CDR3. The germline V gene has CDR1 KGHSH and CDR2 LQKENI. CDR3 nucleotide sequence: TGTGCCAGCTCCACACGGGGGGCGGACACTGAAGCTTTCTTT. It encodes CASSTRGADTEAFF.

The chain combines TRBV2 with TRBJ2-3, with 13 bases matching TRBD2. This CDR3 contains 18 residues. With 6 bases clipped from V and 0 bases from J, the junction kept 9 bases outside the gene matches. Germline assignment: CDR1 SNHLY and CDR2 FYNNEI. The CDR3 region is CASSARRTSGGSTDTQYF. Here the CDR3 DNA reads TGTGCCAGCAGCGCTCGTAGGACTAGCGGGGGTAGCACAGATACGCAGTATTTT.

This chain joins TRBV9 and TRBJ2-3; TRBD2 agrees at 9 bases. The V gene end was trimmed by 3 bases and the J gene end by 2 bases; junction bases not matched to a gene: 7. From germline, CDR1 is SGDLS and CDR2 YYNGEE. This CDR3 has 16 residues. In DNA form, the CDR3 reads TGTGCCAGCAGCGCCCGGACTAGCGCAAACACAGATACGCAGTATTTT. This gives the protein CASSARTSANTDTQYF.

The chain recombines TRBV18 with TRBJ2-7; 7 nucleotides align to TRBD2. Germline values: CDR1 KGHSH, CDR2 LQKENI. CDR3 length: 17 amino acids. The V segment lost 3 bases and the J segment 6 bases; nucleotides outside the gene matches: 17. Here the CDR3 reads CASSPQTVVRGGGEQYF. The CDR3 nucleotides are TGTGCCAGCTCACCCCAAACCGTAGTCCGCGGGGGAGGCGAGCAGTACTTC.

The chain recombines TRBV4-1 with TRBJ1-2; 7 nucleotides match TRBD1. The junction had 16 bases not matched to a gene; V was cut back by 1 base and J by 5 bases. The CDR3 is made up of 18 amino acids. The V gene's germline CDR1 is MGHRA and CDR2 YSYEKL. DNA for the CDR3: TGCGCCAGCAGCCAAGCTGAGGGACAGCTGCCTTGGGGGTATGGCTACACCTTC. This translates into CASSQAEGQLPWGYGYTF.